A selection of T cell receptor beta chains follows, all from one sample in a study of blood T cell repertoires in COVID-19. Profiling relied on immunoSEQ multiplex PCR, and the TCRdb table lists in-frame clones only, not all of them. The sample holds some 260,000 clones, about three quarters seen once. Sequenced input: peripheral blood. The receptors here all came from a woman older than 75 with acute or convalescent COVID-19. The CDR3 runs from the conserved cysteine through the conserved F or W. Each record gives: J gene, V gene, CDR3 protein.

j_call: TRBJ2-7; v_call: TRBV6-1; cdr3_aa: CASSEWRDEQYF
j_call: TRBJ1-1; v_call: TRBV7-9; cdr3_aa: CASSYRGNTEAFF
j_call: TRBJ2-2; v_call: TRBV6-5; cdr3_aa: CASRYRDTTGELFF
j_call: TRBJ2-5; v_call: TRBV6-1; cdr3_aa: CASSEGEKETQYF
j_call: TRBJ1-5; v_call: TRBV2; cdr3_aa: CASSTGQGMAPQHF
j_call: TRBJ1-2; v_call: TRBV10-3; cdr3_aa: CANNRGPNYGYTF
j_call: TRBJ2-2; v_call: TRBV10-3; cdr3_aa: CAISGVGTGNSPGELFF
j_call: TRBJ2-1; v_call: TRBV3-1/TRBV3-2; cdr3_aa: CASSPSSGGPPIYNEQFF
j_call: TRBJ2-5; v_call: TRBV5-8; cdr3_aa: CASSFWTGTQETQYF
j_call: TRBJ2-2; v_call: TRBV5-4; cdr3_aa: CASSFMSGNTGELFF
j_call: TRBJ1-5; v_call: TRBV23-1; cdr3_aa: CASSQMTGKGNQPQHF
j_call: TRBJ1-5; v_call: TRBV19; cdr3_aa: CASSPGQVYSNQPQHF
j_call: TRBJ2-2; v_call: TRBV6-1; cdr3_aa: CASSDLAGTGELFF
j_call: TRBJ2-7; v_call: TRBV12-5; cdr3_aa: CASGTRQGALSSYEQYF
j_call: TRBJ2-3; v_call: TRBV19; cdr3_aa: CASRLAGSTDTQYF
j_call: TRBJ1-1; v_call: TRBV5-1; cdr3_aa: CASRTEMNTEAFF
j_call: TRBJ1-2; v_call: TRBV5-6; cdr3_aa: CASSLGNRGYGYTF
j_call: TRBJ2-1; v_call: TRBV6-2/TRBV6-3; cdr3_aa: CASSPGTGQFF
j_call: TRBJ1-1; v_call: TRBV6-2/TRBV6-3; cdr3_aa: CASSLGQGRYTEAFF
j_call: TRBJ2-5; v_call: TRBV5-1; cdr3_aa: CASSLGQGLKTQYF
j_call: TRBJ1-2; v_call: TRBV10-3; cdr3_aa: CAISDDRDYGYTF
j_call: TRBJ1-6; v_call: TRBV5-1; cdr3_aa: CASSTPGPRPLTLHF
j_call: TRBJ1-5; v_call: TRBV15; cdr3_aa: CATRITGPGNQPQHF
j_call: TRBJ2-5; v_call: TRBV14; cdr3_aa: CASSHPVLETQYF
j_call: TRBJ2-1; v_call: TRBV10-3; cdr3_aa: CATSPRGGSYNEQFF
j_call: TRBJ2-2; v_call: TRBV11-2; cdr3_aa: CASRKSGQGLANTGELFF